This TCR beta chain was identified during a study of cytomegalovirus exposure and HLA in healthy donors (dated by TCRdb to about 2017). With respect to the entire study: In an earlier analysis of around 540 of the donors, roughly 300 Gb of sequence data and 90 million to 120 million unique TCR beta sequences from about 190 million T cells were reported. Around 300 gigabases of sequencing data and tens of millions of unique TCR sequences were included in an early release covering about 620 HLA-typed donors. Among the approximately 420 genotyped donors, around 81% belonged to the genetic ancestry cluster associated with self-reported Caucasian donors. The study aimed to test whether signatures of past pathogen exposure could be identified by cataloging public T cell receptors. The study used immunosequencing to profile the T cell repertoires of around 600 subjects and linked those repertoires to cytomegalovirus serostatus. Along with the approximately 620-subject first cohort, a separate validation cohort of approximately 110 different subjects was used. To predict cytomegalovirus infection status, the study combined high-throughput TCR immunosequencing, statistical association of individual TCRs with disease status, and machine learning. A later analysis re-examined previously published TCR beta repertoires from hundreds of donors and added high-resolution HLA genotyping to investigate patterns of TCR occurrence. The later analysis used no new phenotypic data to find candidate immune exposures, relying instead on TCR beta sequences and their occurrence across donors. To decide whether each TCR beta V gene segment behaved as functional or pseudogenic, an earlier analysis of approximately 600 of the donors relied on high-throughput TCR beta sequencing. Alongside the repertoire data, information on donor age, sex, ethnicity and CMV serostatus was compiled. Genome-wide SNP genotypes for about 65% of the 666 donors were used in a later genetic analysis, which treated that subset as a discovery cohort. All discovery cohort repertoires had been generated on a single sequencing platform. Both class I and class II loci were covered by HLA typing, at four-digit resolution. Typing coverage differed by locus: A, B, C, DRB1 and DQB1 were typed in about 620-640 donors, DQA1 in about 500, DPA1 in approximately 610, and DPB1 in about 450. Because of strong linkage in the cohort, five DR-DQ haplotypes were treated as single units for association and clustering. Across about 370 genotyped donors of the cohort, an average of approximately 220,000 unique TCR beta nucleotide sequences per donor were sequenced, and 15% to 20% of those sequences were non-productive. The investigation overall reported the following: Some IMGT-functional V segments, including TRBV6-2 and TRBV6-3, could not be told apart with the 87-base-pair reads, so those segments were excluded. A few of the identified cytomegalovirus-associated TCR beta chains were confirmed in vitro to be specific for cytomegalovirus antigens. In an earlier analysis of some 550 of the donors, most TCR beta V segments were observed in productive rearrangements about 87% or about 30% of the time, broadly matching IMGT annotations. A later genetic analysis reported fewer N-insertions in productive TCRs among donors in an Asian-associated ancestry cluster than the roughly 700-donor mean. A later analysis found that HLA-associated TCR beta chains were more clonally expanded and had lower generation probabilities than equally common non-associated chains. Roughly uniform sequencing depth across donors was assumed in presence/absence analyses, although this assumption may not hold. A further reported finding was that TCR beta sequences accurately predicted the HLA-A and HLA-B alleles for most subjects in the first cohort. In a later analysis, several top co-occurrence clusters were reported to appear linked to parvovirus B19, influenza, CMV and Epstein-Barr virus. A cluster of highly shared sequence variants was judged likely to represent a technical artifact of the sequencing pipeline. The only immune exposure information available for the cohort was CMV serostatus. The classifier was reported to diagnose cytomegalovirus status with high specificity and sensitivity in both the original and validation cohorts. Strong co-occurrence of HLA alleles, especially DR and DQ, made assigning TCR associations to individual alleles difficult. A later analysis found that TCR association rates varied across HLA loci, with DRB1 alleles showing the most associated TCRs and HLA-C alleles the fewest. A later genetic analysis associated a missense DCLRE1C variant with V-gene and J-gene trimming of TCR beta chains, and an independent cohort replicated the association. In a later analysis, some 17,000 TCR beta sequences were associated with specific HLA alleles at a false discovery rate of 0.05. In a later analysis, most CMV-associated TCR beta chains were found to appear HLA-restricted, with HLA associations seemingly driven largely by CMV exposure. Most TCR sequences were observed very rarely across donors, whereas some public TCRs were present in many individuals. In this cohort, only TCR beta chains were sequenced, and detectable features were limited by the absence of alpha or paired-chain data. The study gave a list of 150 to 200 TCR beta chains associated with cytomegalovirus. Because counts were too low, roughly 16 rarely observed V segments, including chromosome 9 orphons, were left out of the earlier analysis of 500 to 750 of the donors. Correlated functional status among segregating V segments might reflect linkage disequilibrium, but an unknown experimental factor could not be ruled out. HLA typing was unavailable for some donors at each locus, so association tests used only the typed subset. The authors suggested that the approach could potentially be generalized to other disease states and immunological phenotypes.

The cohort was made up of approximately 670 healthy bone marrow donors. At the time of sampling, every cohort member was nominally healthy, though immune exposures that went unrecorded were likely present. Of the approximately 700 cohort members, 250 to 300 had positive CMV serostatus and around 350 had negative CMV serostatus, and CMV serostatus was not recorded for the donor. Every donor gave a peripheral blood sample, and the peripheral blood mononuclear cells from that sample were used for TCR beta sequencing. Genomic DNA was extracted from the blood cell samples with the Qiagen DNeasy Blood Extraction Kit. The germline V gene gives CDR1 as KGHSH and CDR2 as LQKENI. The CDR3 numbers 13 residues from cysteine through phenylalanine. Only CDR3 DNA remains: 39 bases, in frame from the first base. V is pared back by 3 bases and J by 7 bases, with 12 bases lying between the germline termini. Note on this clone: Its target antigen remains unknown. Qualities for individual bases were not recorded, and no much larger clone is one base off.

The library was made by the immunoSEQ multiplex PCR assay. For the multiplex PCR, a mixture combining 60 forward primers for TCR Vbeta segments and 13 reverse primers for TCR Jbeta segments was used. A multiplex PCR assay on genomic DNA amplified the CDR3 region of rearranged TCR beta genes. Amplified TCR beta libraries were sequenced as 87-base-pair reads on the Illumina HiSeq System. The paper's data handling went like this. A later analysis counted around 72 million unique TCR beta chains across the roughly 700 repertoires, and 10 million to 12 million of these chains were shared by at least two donors. Raw reads were error-corrected and collapsed into unique sequences by a nearest-neighbor algorithm in which closely related sequences were merged to remove PCR and sequencing errors. CDR3 sequences were aligned to IMGT reference sequences to assign V, D and J gene segments. For a sequence to be retained, a match of at least six nucleotides to both a V gene segment and a J gene segment was required. A rearrangement counted as productive if the CDR3 had no stop codons and remained in frame with V and J, and every other rearrangement counted as non-productive. Following IMGT convention, CDR3 was defined as the stretch from the second conserved V-encoded cysteine to the conserved J-encoded phenylalanine. Sequences without an unambiguous match to a single V gene segment were excluded from the earlier analysis of several hundred of the donors. In an earlier analysis of approximately 500 of the donors, a V segment was called functional when productive rearrangements were above 56.7%, and segregating when the standard deviation between donors exceeded 5%. A statistical classification framework was developed to diagnose cytomegalovirus status using the catalog of TCR beta chain sequences. A later analysis assigned V and J genes by comparing TCR nucleotide sequences with IMGT/GENE-DB human TR gene sequences. Using the TCRdist pipeline, a later analysis assigned CDR3 sequences along with most-parsimonious VDJ recombination scenarios. In a later analysis, every TCR beta chain was defined by the combination of its CDR3 amino acid sequence and its V-gene family, and reads without a unique V-gene family were dropped. In a later analysis, approximately 640 highly shared, low-generation-probability nucleotide sequences were removed to address suspected cross-contamination and a sequencing artifact. In a later analysis, a clonal expansion index was calculated for each public chain from normalized within-repertoire ranks of inferred template counts. In a later analysis, generation probabilities were computed using a VDJ recombination model fitted to out-of-frame rearrangements, and the results were checked against IGoR. In a later analysis, hypergeometric tests were used to score TCR-TCR, TCR-HLA and TCR-CMV co-occurrence, with a repertoire-size bias correction applied to TCR pairs. A later analysis estimated false discovery rates by permuting HLA or CMV assignments 20 times. In a later analysis, co-occurring TCRs were grouped with DBSCAN, and TCRdist sequence similarity was added when clustering was performed within HLA-allele-positive subsets. Repertoires with fewer than 30,000 or more than 120,000 public chains, plus five repertoires with anomalous nucleotide sharing, were excluded from co-occurrence clustering. TCRdb retrieved this table from immuneACCESS and kept in-frame rearrangements only. Not all clones are present; in checked studies, unresolved V genes account for under half, and no reason is known for the remainder. V and J calls and clone size follow that table, whereas D and trimming were derived from the DNA. The sample includes tens of thousands of clones, with roughly four fifths observed a single time. Approximately 10% of the sample goes to the ten largest clones.

The receptor's source is a human donor in good health. What was sequenced was PBMCs. The chain uses TRBV18 and TRBJ1-1; the D region possibly corresponds to TRBD1 (6 bases align). DNA sequence: TGTGCCAGCTCACCCTTAACAGGGAGTGAAGCTTTCTTT. This codes for CASSPLTGSEAFF.